This T cell receptor (beta chain) was identified during a study of human T cells and chemical hapten exposure. Study information: Subjects had 2% DPC placed on about 2 cm by about 2 cm of upper inner arm skin for sensitization. Overall study results and limits: Among TCRs, those above 1 in 1000 frequency were unaffected by DPC sensitization.

Germline V gives CDR1 SGHRS, CDR2 YFSETQ. This CDR3 is 14 amino acids long. Trimming cost V 0 bases and J 10 bases, with 14 bases left between them. In the library, unique molecular identifiers were attached to individual cDNA molecules. Using its own MiXCR run on the RACE reads, TCRdb lists one record per CDR3 protein. The table records approximately 370,000 distinct CDR3 sequences, around 5.5% of them present only once. This clonotype has a count of ten or more. Its antigen remains unidentified. Time point described: pre-sensitization, week 0. Treatment in this sample: therapeutic diphenylcyclopropenone sensitization with weekly scalp DPC.

The sample in question was whole blood, obtained in connection with sensitization to the hapten diphenylcyclopropenone (DPC). The chain couples TRBV5-1 to TRBJ1-5; D remains ambiguous. The clonotype was recovered from a woman aged 18-29 years with alopecia areata. Some clones in this sample may be carry-over from other donors' samples. CDR3 sequence (DNA): TGCGCCAGCAGCTTGGAGGCGGGAGGAGAACCCCAGCATTTT. This translates into CASSLEAGGEPQHF.